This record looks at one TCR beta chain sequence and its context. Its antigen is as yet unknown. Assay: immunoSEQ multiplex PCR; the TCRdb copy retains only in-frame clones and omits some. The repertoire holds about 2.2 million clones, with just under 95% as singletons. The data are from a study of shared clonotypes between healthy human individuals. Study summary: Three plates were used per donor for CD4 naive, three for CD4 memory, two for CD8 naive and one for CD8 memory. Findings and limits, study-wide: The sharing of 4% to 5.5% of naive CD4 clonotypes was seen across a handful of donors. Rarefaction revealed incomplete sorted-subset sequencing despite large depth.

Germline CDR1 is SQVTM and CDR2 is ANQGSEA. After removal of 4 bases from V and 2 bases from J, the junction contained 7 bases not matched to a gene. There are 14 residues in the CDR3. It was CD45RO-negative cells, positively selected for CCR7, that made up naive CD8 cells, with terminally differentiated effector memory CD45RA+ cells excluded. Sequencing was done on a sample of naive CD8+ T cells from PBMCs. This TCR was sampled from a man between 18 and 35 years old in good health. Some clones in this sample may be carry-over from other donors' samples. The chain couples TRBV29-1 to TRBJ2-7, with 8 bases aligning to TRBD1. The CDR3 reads CSVVPTDRAYEQYF. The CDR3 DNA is TGCAGCGTTGTTCCGACGGACAGGGCCTACGAGCAGTACTTC.